These 23 T cell receptor beta chains originate from one sample sequenced in a study of shared clonotypes between healthy human individuals. The repertoire was sequenced with immunoSEQ multiplex PCR; TCRdb's copy has only in-frame clones and lacks some. The sample includes fewer than 700,000 clones, 95% of them seen just once. Only CD45RO-negative cells positively selected for CCR7 counted as naive CD8 cells, so terminally differentiated effector memory CD45RA+ cells were excluded. Sequencing was done on a sample of naive CD8+ T cells sorted from blood. Receptors originate from a woman younger than 45 in good health.

The chain carries TRBV6-1 and TRBJ2-1; no reliable D call. This CDR3 comprises 18 residues. Germline V gene lookup returns CDR1 MNHNS and CDR2 SASEGT. Trimming removed 1 base at V and 6 bases at J, with 22 bases between. The chain's CDR3 is CASSEERLGRQPGNEQFF. Written as DNA, the CDR3 is TGTGCCAGCAGTGAAGAACGGCTAGGACGCCAACCGGGCAATGAGCAGTTCTTC.

The chain couples TRBV7-9 to TRBJ2-1; 13 positions agree with TRBD2. The CDR3 extends over 16 amino acids. J was trimmed by 7 bases and V by 5 bases; bases with no gene match: 8. Germline V gene data show CDR1 as SEHNR and CDR2 as FQNEAQ (reference sequence). The CDR3 DNA follows: TGTGCCAGCAGCGCCCGGACTAGCGGGAGTTGGAATGAGCAGTTCTTC. Protein product: CASSARTSGSWNEQFF.

This clone was recorded once. The chain joins TRBV27 to TRBJ2-7; D is uncertain. Germline V lookup: CDR1 MNHEY, CDR2 SMNVEV (reference sequence). The CDR3 is made up of 16 amino acids. V lost 0 bases, J lost 0 bases, and 12 bases lay in between. Written as DNA, the CDR3 is TGTGCCAGCAGTTTATCTGTCACCGCGAGCTCCTACGAGCAGTACTTC. This sequence encodes CASSLSVTASSYEQYF.

The V and J genes are TRBV5-4 and TRBJ2-7, with 14 bases lining up with TRBD2. Germline V gene sequence: CDR1 SGHNT, CDR2 YYREEE (reference sequence). The CDR3 runs 16 residues. J gave up 3 bases and V 4 bases, and 6 bases lay outside the gene matches. The CDR3 spells CASSPGTSGGFYEQYF. In nucleotides, the CDR3 is TGTGCCAGCAGCCCCGGGACTAGCGGGGGATTCTACGAGCAGTACTTC.

This chain connects TRBV7-9 to TRBJ2-7, with 7 bases lining up with TRBD1. Trimming cost V 1 base and J 5 bases; bases outside gene matches: 8. The CDR3 is 15 residues long. Germline V gives CDR1 SEHNR, CDR2 FQNEAQ (reference sequence). CDR3 sequence (DNA): TGTGCCAGCAGCTTAGGAGACAGGGACATCGACGAGCAGTACTTC. The encoded protein is CASSLGDRDIDEQYF.

The chain has TRBV9 and TRBJ1-1; 9 positions match TRBD1. V trimming: 0 bases; J trimming: 5 bases; junction bases outside the gene matches: 5. Germline CDR1 reads SGDLS; CDR2 reads YYNGEE. There are 15 residues in the CDR3. CDR3 in DNA: TGTGCCAGCAGCGTAGGTCGGGACAGGGTTACTGAAGCTTTCTTT. Its translation: CASSVGRDRVTEAFF.

The chain is built from TRBV5-4 and TRBJ1-2; TRBD1 matches 8 bases. The CDR3 totals 14 residues. Germline CDR1 SGHNT, CDR2 YYREEE (reference sequence). V lost 6 bases, J lost 3 bases, and 7 bases stayed unmatched. CDR3 sequence reads: CASNNQGADYGYTF. CDR3 nucleotide sequence: TGTGCCAGCAACAACCAGGGGGCTGACTATGGCTACACCTTC.

The rearrangement links TRBV7-8 to TRBJ1-1, with D unresolved. V dropped 2 bases and J dropped 2 bases, with 12 bases sitting between them. There are 15 residues in the CDR3. Per germline, CDR1 SGHVS and CDR2 FQNEAQ. The CDR3 sequence is CASSLRPRDNTEAFF. CDR3 coding DNA: TGTGCCAGCAGCTTACGTCCTAGGGATAACACTGAAGCTTTCTTT.

This chain uses TRBV5-4 with TRBJ1-1; 7 bases fit TRBD1. The germline V gene has CDR1 SGHNT and CDR2 YYREEE (reference sequence). CDR3 length: 14 residues. The junction had 8 bases not matched to a gene; V was cut back by 4 bases and J by 5 bases. The CDR3 sequence: CASSVRGLGTEAFF. The CDR3 region has the DNA TGTGCCAGCAGCGTTAGGGGGCTGGGAACTGAAGCTTTCTTT.

V usage is TRBV4-2 and J usage is TRBJ2-7, with D hard to call. The V end lost 0 bases, the J end lost 1 base, and 10 bases lay between the germline ends. This CDR3 region has 15 residues. Germline V gene sequence: CDR1 LGHNA, CDR2 YNFKEQ. The CDR3 spells CASSQEFSISYEQYF. CDR3 nucleotide sequence: TGTGCCAGCAGCCAAGAATTCAGTATATCCTACGAGCAGTACTTC.

The chain joins TRBV6-6 to TRBJ2-1, with TRBD1 as a possible D gene (5 bases). V was pared by 6 bases and J by 0 bases, with 12 bases between. The CDR3 extends over 15 amino acids. Germline V gene sequence: CDR1 MNHNY, CDR2 SVGAGI (reference sequence). The CDR3, as DNA: TGTGCCAGCAGATTGGGGCTAAGCTCCTACAATGAGCAGTTCTTC. Amino acids: CASRLGLSSYNEQFF.

The rearrangement joins TRBV27 to TRBJ1-1; D call uncertain. The germline V gene encodes CDR1 MNHEY and CDR2 SMNVEV (reference sequence). V shed 2 bases and J shed 1 base, with 8 bases lying between them. This CDR3 has 14 residues. CDR3 sequence (DNA): TGTGCCAGCAGTTTAGATCTGACGAACACTGAAGCTTTCTTT. It codes for CASSLDLTNTEAFF.

The chain has TRBV7-9 and TRBJ2-7; no firm D call. Looked up from germline, CDR1 is SEHNR and CDR2 is FQNEAQ (reference sequence). Between the trimmed V and J ends, which lost 5 bases and 3 bases, there was a span of 8 bases. The CDR3 covers 12 residues. In DNA, the CDR3 is TGTGCCAGCAGCGGGTCTTACTACGAGCAGTACTTC. Protein product: CASSGSYYEQYF.

The chain recombines TRBV9 with TRBJ1-1, with 7 bases aligning to TRBD1. The germline CDR1 and CDR2 sequences are SGDLS and YYNGEE. There are 15 residues in the CDR3. V was pared by 6 bases and J by 1 base, with 9 bases of the junction left unmatched. The CDR3 region is CASTTGGTENTEAFF. CDR3 DNA sequence: TGTGCCAGCACAACCGGTGGGACAGAGAACACTGAAGCTTTCTTT. Complete variable domain (other parts from reference TRBV9 and TRBJ1-1): DSGVTQTPKHLITATGQRVTLRCSPRSGDLSVYWYQQSLDQGLQFLIQYYNGEERAKGNILERFSAQQFPDLHSELNLSSLELGDSALYFCASTTGGTENTEAFFGQGTRLTVV.

The chain joins TRBV10-3 to TRBJ2-7, with TRBD2 matching 7 bases. The ends lost 0 bases at V and 5 bases at J; junction bases unmatched: 7. The CDR3 has 15 residues. Germline loops: CDR1 ENHRY, CDR2 SYGVKD. The CDR3 reads CAISESGGGIHEQYF. The DNA for the CDR3 is TGTGCCATCAGTGAGTCGGGGGGAGGGATCCACGAGCAGTACTTC.

DNA of the CDR3: TGTGCCAGCAGCTTAGAGGTGGCGAAGACCCAGTACTTC. It codes for CASSLEVAKTQYF. The chain combines TRBV13 with TRBJ2-5; D not resolved. The length of the CDR3 is 13 residues. Germline V gene data show CDR1 as PRHDT and CDR2 as FYEKMQ (reference sequence). V lost 1 base to trimming and J lost 6 bases, with 9 bases between them.

A single count supports this clone. The V and J genes are TRBV4-1 and TRBJ2-2, with D tentatively TRBD2 (5 bases). The length of the CDR3 is 15 residues. Trimming cost V 2 bases and J 7 bases, with 14 bases left between them. Germline lookup yields CDR1 MGHRA and CDR2 YSYEKL. The CDR3 nucleotides read TGCGCCAGCAGCCAAAGCGGTCGGGTCGGCGGGGAGCTGTTTTTT. Its protein is CASSQSGRVGGELFF.

The V and J genes are TRBV9 and TRBJ2-7; TRBD2 matches at 9 bases. V lost 0 bases and J lost 2; bases outside the gene matches: 3. Germline V gene data show CDR1 as SGDLS and CDR2 as YYNGEE. The CDR3 has 15 residues. CDR3 amino acids: CASSVAGLATYEQYF. The CDR3 bases are TGTGCCAGCAGCGTAGCGGGACTAGCTACCTACGAGCAGTACTTC.

This clone was seen just once. The chain uses TRBV2 and TRBJ1-2; D gene unclear. This CDR3 is built from 10 residues. Germline V lookup: CDR1 SNHLY, CDR2 FYNNEI. CDR3 amino acids: CFGQAYGYTF. DNA for the CDR3: TGTTTCGGGCAAGCCTATGGCTACACCTTC.

The rearrangement joins TRBV7-9 to TRBJ1-2; D might be TRBD1 (6 bases). Trimming cost V 10 bases and J 2 bases, with 14 bases left between them. This CDR3 region has 13 residues. Germline CDR1 and CDR2: SEHNR and FQNEAQ (reference sequence). CDR3 amino acids: CATLRGPNYGYTF. The CDR3 bases are TGTGCCACCCTACGGGGGCCGAACTATGGCTACACCTTC.

J is TRBJ2-7 and V is TRBV5-4; 9 bases are a match to TRBD1. After removal of 4 bases from V and 5 bases from J, the junction contained 4 bases not matched to a gene. This CDR3 has 13 amino acids. CDR1 and CDR2 (germline): SGHNT, YYREEE (reference sequence). CDR3 residues: CASSEDRGHEQYF. The CDR3 nucleotides read TGTGCCAGCAGCGAGGACAGGGGCCACGAGCAGTACTTC.

The chain couples TRBV28 to TRBJ1-2; perhaps TRBD1 as D (6 bases). V lost 6 bases and J 4 bases, leaving 15 bases between the germline ends. The CDR3 is 14 residues long. Germline loops: CDR1 MDHEN, CDR2 SYDVKM. This chain's CDR3 is CASSTFTGSYGYTF. The CDR3 DNA is TGTGCCAGCAGCACCTTCACAGGGTCCTATGGCTACACCTTC.

The V and J genes are TRBV13 and TRBJ2-7; D perhaps matches TRBD2 (7 bases). With 3 bases removed from V and 5 bases from J, the gap between germline ends came to 14 bases. Germline assignment: CDR1 PRHDT and CDR2 FYEKMQ (reference sequence). The CDR3 is 14 amino acids. CDR3: CASSLRGRADEQYF. Written as DNA, the CDR3 is TGTGCCAGCAGCTTGAGGGGGAGGGCCGACGAGCAGTACTTC. The entire variable domain, with the rest obtained from reference TRBV13 and TRBJ2-7, is as follows: AAGVIQSPRHLIKEKRETATLKCYPIPRHDTVYWYQQGPGQDPQFLISFYEKMQSDKGSIPDRFSAQQFSDYHSELNMSSLELGDSALYFCASSLRGRADEQYFGPGTRLTVT.